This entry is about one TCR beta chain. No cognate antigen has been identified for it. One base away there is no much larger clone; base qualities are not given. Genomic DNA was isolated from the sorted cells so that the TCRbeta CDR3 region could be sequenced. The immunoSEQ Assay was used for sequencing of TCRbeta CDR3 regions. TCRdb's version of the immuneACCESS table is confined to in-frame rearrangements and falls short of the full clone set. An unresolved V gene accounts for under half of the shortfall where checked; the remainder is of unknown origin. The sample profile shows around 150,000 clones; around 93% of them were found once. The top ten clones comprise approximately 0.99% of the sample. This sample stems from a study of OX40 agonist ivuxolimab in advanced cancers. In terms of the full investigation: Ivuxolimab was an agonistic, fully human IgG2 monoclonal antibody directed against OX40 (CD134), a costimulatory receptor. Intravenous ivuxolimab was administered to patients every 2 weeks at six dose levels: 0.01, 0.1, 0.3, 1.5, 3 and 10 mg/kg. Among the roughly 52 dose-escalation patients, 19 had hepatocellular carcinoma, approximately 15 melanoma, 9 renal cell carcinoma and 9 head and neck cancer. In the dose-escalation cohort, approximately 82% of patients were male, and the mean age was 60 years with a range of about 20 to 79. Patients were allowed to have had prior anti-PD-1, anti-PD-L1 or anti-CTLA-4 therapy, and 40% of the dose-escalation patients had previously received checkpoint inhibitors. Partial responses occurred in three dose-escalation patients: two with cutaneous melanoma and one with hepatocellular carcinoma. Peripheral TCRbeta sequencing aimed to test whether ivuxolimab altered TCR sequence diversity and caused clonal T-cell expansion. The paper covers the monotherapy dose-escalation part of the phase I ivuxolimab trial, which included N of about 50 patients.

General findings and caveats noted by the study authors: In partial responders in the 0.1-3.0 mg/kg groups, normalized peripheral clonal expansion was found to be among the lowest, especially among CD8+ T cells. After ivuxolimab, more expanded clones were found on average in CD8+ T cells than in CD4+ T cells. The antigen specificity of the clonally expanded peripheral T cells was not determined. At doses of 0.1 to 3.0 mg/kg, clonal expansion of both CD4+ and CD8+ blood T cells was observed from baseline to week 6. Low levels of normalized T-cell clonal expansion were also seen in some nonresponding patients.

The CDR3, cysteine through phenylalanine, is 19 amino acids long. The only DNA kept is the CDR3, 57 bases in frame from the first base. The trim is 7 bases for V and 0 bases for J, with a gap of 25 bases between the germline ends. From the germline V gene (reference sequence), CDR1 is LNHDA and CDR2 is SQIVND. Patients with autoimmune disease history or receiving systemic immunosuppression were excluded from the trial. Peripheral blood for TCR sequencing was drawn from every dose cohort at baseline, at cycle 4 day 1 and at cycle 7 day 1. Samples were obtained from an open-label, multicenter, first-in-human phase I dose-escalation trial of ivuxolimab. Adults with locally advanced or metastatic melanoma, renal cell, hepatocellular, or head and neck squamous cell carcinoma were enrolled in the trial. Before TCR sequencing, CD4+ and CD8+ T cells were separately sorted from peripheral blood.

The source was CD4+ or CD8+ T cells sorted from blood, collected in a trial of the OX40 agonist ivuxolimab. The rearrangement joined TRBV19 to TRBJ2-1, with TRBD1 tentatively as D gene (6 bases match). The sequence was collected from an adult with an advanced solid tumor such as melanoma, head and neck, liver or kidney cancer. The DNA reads TGTGCCAGTACCCAAAGGGCAGGGGCCCTTTTCAGCTCCTACAATGAGCAGTTCTTC. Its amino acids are CASTQRAGALFSSYNEQFF.